This T cell receptor beta chain was sequenced for a study of identical twins. Overall study findings and caveats: Out-of-frame alpha sequences common to twins were enriched for low generation probability. Insertions ran lower in abundant cord blood beta clonotypes, though not in memory repertoires.

There are 16 residues in the CDR3. V shed 0 bases and J 2 bases; nucleotides not matched to a gene: 5. CDR1 and CDR2 (germline): SGHKS, YYEKEE (reference sequence). About this clonotype itself: What it binds is unknown.

Each cDNA held unique molecular identifiers, and template switching gave it a universal primer site. TCRdb ran MiXCR on the 5' RACE reads and lists one entry per CDR3 protein. Of approximately 620,000 distinct CDR3 sequences in the sample, 8.6% are singletons; the top ten hold roughly 0.97%. The same sample was also studied in work on yellow fever vaccine responses in identical twins.

Source material: PBMCs. The V gene is TRBV5-5, the J gene TRBJ2-7, with 10 bases aligning to TRBD1. The clonotype originates from a woman between 18 and 29 years old in good health. This CDR3 is CASSLAIGQGAYEQYF. DNA for the CDR3: TGTGCCAGCAGCTTGGCCATCGGACAGGGGGCCTACGAGCAGTACTTC. The variable domain in full, completed from reference TRBV5-5 and TRBJ2-7, reads DAGVTQSPTHLIKTRGQQVTLRCSPISGHKSVSWYQQVLGQGPQFIFQYYEKEERGRGNFPDRFSARQFPNYSSELNVNALLLGDSALYLCASSLAIGQGAYEQYFGPGTRLTVT.